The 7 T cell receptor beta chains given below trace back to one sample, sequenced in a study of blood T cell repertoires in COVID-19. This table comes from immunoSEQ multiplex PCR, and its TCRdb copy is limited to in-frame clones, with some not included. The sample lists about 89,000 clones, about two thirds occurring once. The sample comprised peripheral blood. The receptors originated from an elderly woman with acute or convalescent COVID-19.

CDR3 in DNA: TGTGCCAGCCAAACGGGGGCAGGGGGCACGGGCTACACCTTC. Its translation is CASQTGAGGTGYTF. The chain combines TRBV6-5 with TRBJ1-2, with 8 positions matching TRBD1. The J segment lost 8 bases and the V segment lost 8 bases, leaving 13 bases of the junction unmatched. The CDR3 has 14 amino acids. Germline assignment: CDR1 MNHEY and CDR2 SVGAGI.

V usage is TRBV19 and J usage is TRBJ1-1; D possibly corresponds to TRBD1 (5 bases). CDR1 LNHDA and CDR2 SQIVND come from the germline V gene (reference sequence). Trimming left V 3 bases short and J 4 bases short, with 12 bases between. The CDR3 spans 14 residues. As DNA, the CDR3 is TGTGCCAGTAGTATCTATACGGGGGGCACTGAAGCTTTCTTT. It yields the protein CASSIYTGGTEAFF.

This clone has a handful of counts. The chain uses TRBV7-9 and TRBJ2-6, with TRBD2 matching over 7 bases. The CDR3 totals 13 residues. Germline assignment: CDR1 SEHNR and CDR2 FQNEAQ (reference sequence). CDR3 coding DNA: TGTGCGGGGAGGGACTCTGGGGCCAACGTCCTGACTTTC. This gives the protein CAGRDSGANVLTF. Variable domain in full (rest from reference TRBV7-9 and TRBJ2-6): DTGVSQNPRHKITKRGQNVTFRCDPISEHNRLYWYRQTLGQGPEFLTYFQNEAQLEKSRLLSDRFSAERPKGSFSTLEIQRTEQGDSAMYLCAGRDSGANVLTFGAGSRLTVL.

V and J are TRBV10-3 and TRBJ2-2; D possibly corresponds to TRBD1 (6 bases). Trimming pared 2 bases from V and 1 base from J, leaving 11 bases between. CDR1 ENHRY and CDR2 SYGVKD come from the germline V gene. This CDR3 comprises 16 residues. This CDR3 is CAISEGATGNTGELFF. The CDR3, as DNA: TGTGCCATCAGTGAGGGAGCGACAGGGAACACCGGGGAGCTGTTTTTT.

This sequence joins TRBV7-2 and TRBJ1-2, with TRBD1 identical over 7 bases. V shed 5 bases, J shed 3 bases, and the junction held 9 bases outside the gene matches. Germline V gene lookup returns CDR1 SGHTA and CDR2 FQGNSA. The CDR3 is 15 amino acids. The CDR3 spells CASSLGGRADYGYTF. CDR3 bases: TGTGCCAGCAGCCTAGGGGGCAGGGCGGACTATGGCTACACCTTC.

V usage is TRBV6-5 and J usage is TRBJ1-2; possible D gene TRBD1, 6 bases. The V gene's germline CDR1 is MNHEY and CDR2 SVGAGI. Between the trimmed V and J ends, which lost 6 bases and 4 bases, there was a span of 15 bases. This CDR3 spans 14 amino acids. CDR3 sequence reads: CASSPGQRSYGYTF. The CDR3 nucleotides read TGTGCCAGCAGCCCAGGACAGAGGAGCTATGGCTACACCTTC.

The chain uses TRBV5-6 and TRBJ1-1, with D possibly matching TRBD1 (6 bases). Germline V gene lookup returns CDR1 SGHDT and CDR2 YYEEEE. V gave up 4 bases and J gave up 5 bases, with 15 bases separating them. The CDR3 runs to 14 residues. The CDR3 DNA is TGTGCCAGCAGCGCTAACCGGGGGGCAACTGAAGCTTTCTTT. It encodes CASSANRGATEAFF.